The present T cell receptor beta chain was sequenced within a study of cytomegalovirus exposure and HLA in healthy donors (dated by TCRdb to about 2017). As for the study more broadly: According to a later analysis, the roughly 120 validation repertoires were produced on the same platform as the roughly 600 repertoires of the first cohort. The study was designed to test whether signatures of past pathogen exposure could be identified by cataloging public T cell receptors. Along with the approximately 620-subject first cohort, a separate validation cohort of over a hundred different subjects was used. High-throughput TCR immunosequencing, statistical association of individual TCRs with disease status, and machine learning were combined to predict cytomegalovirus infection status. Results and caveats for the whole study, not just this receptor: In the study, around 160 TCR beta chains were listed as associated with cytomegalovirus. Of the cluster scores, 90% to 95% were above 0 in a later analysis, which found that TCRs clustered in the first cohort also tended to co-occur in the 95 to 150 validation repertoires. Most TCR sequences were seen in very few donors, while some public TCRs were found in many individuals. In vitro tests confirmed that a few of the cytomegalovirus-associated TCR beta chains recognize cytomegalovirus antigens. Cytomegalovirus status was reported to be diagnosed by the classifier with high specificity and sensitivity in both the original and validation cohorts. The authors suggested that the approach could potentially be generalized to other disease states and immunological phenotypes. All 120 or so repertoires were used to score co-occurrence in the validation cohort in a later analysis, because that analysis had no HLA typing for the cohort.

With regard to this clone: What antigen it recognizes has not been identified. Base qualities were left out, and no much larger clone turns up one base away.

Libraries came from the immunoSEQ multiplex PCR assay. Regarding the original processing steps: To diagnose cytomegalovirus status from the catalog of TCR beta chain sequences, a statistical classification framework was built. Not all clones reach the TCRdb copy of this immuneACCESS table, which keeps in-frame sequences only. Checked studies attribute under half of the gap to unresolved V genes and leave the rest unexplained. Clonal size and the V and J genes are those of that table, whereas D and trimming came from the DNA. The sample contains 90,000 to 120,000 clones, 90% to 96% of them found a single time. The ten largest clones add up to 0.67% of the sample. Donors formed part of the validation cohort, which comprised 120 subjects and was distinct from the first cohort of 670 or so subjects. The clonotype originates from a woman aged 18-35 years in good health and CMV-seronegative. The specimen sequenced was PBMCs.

For the CDR3, the sequence is CASILPGGHNEQFF. The DNA sequence is TGTGCCAGCATCCTACCGGGGGGGCACAATGAGCAGTTCTTC. Recombination joined TRBV7-2 with TRBJ2-1, and 8 bases in between align with TRBD2. The CDR3 goes from the cysteine to the phenylalanine over 14 residues. The read is trimmed to its CDR3 DNA, 42 bases read in frame from base 1. For CDR1 and CDR2, the germline V gene lists SGHTA and FQGNSA. Relative to germline, V is missing 7 bases and J is missing 5 bases, with 7 bases of the junction outside any gene match.